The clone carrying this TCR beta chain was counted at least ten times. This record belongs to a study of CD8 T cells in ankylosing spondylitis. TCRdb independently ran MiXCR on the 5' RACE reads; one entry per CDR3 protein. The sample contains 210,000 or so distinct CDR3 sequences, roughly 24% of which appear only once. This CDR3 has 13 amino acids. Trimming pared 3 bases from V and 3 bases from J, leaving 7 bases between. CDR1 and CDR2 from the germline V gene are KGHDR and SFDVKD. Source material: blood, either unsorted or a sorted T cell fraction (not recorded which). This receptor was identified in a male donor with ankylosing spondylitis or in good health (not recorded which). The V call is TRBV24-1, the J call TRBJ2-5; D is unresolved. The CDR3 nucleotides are TGTGCCACCAGTGATATGACGGAAGAGACCCAGTACTTC. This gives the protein CATSDMTEETQYF.